The 15 T cell receptor beta chains reported below all come from one sample, sequenced in a study of Ad26.COV2.S vaccination and SARS-CoV-2 variants. Clones were sequenced by immunoSEQ multiplex PCR, and TCRdb holds only the in-frame ones, with some missing. Found here are roughly 240,000 clones, over 75% of them singletons; the top ten hold about 10%. Treatment in this sample: 15 to 20 received Ad26.COV2.S at low or high dose, single or two shots; several received placebo; per-sample allocation not given. Each sample was drawn 63 days after the first injection (of vaccine or placebo). The material was peripheral blood, obtained in a trial of Ad26.COV2.S vaccine versus placebo. These receptors originate from a person between 18 and 60 years old who received the Ad26.COV2.S COVID-19 vaccine or a placebo.

The rearrangement links TRBV6-5 to TRBJ2-7; D gene ambiguous. V shed 6 bases and J shed 0 bases, with 12 bases lying between them. Germline loops: CDR1 MNHEY, CDR2 SVGAGI. CDR3 length: 14 amino acids. This chain's CDR3 is CASRKTESSYEQYF. DNA of the CDR3: TGTGCCAGCAGGAAGACTGAGAGCTCCTACGAGCAGTACTTC.

V and J are TRBV11-1 and TRBJ1-4, with 8 bases aligning to TRBD1. Unmatched junction bases numbered 9, after V lost 5 bases and J lost 7 bases. Germline V gene sequence: CDR1 SGHAT, CDR2 FQDESV (reference sequence). The CDR3 consists of 15 residues. For the CDR3, the DNA is TGTGCCAGCAGCCCAATGACAGGGGAGAGTGAAAAACTGTTTTTT. Encoded protein: CASSPMTGESEKLFF.

The chain joins TRBV5-1 to TRBJ2-3; D is possibly TRBD1 (5 bases). Germline V gene lookup returns CDR1 SGHRS and CDR2 YFSETQ. The CDR3 is 15 amino acids. Trimming left V 0 bases short and J 6 bases short, with 14 bases between. The CDR3 DNA follows: TGCGCCAGCAGCTTGGAGGGGTCAAGATCGGATACGCAGTATTTT. Residues: CASSLEGSRSDTQYF.

For the CDR3, the DNA is TGTGCCAGCAGCGCGGGGGGGGAGCATGGCTACACCTTC. Translated, it gives CASSAGGEHGYTF. The chain combines TRBV9 with TRBJ1-2, with D possibly matching TRBD1 (5 bases). Germline lookup yields CDR1 SGDLS and CDR2 YYNGEE. V was shortened by 3 bases and J by 6 bases, with 12 bases between the two germline ends. This CDR3 is built from 13 residues.

V is TRBV6-5 and J is TRBJ2-6; D remains ambiguous. Germline V gene sequence: CDR1 MNHEY, CDR2 SVGAGI. This CDR3 region has 15 residues. V lost 7 bases to trimming and J lost 0 bases, with 10 bases between them. For the CDR3, the DNA is TGTGCCAGCATTGCAGGAAGCTCTGGGGCCAACGTCCTGACTTTC. Translating gives CASIAGSSGANVLTF.

The rearrangement joins TRBV28 to TRBJ2-2; unclear D gene. The ends were cut back, 3 bases at V and 0 bases at J, with 2 bases in the middle. The CDR3 runs 13 residues. CDR1 and CDR2 from the germline V gene are MDHEN and SYDVKM. This CDR3 is CASSLPNTGELFF. DNA for the CDR3: TGTGCCAGCAGTTTGCCGAACACCGGGGAGCTGTTTTTT.

On this clone: One end of the junction varies from germline; a read error may be responsible. The chain joins TRBV3-1 (or the pseudogene TRBV3-2) to TRBJ2-2; D call uncertain. The CDR3 is 12 amino acids. Germline assignment: CDR1 LGHDT and CDR2 YNNKEL (reference sequence). The CDR3 loop is CASSLNPGELFF. The CDR3 region has the DNA TGTGCCAGCAGCCTGAACCCCGGGGAGCTGTTTTTT.

The chain recombines TRBV5-1 with TRBJ2-2; D assignment may be TRBD1 or TRBD2 (6 bases each). CDR3 length equals 16 residues. The V end was cut by 1 base, the J end by 0 bases, with 10 bases between. Germline loops: CDR1 SGHRS, CDR2 YFSETQ. The CDR3 here is CASSLLGGPNTGELFF. CDR3 DNA: TGCGCCAGCAGCTTGCTCGGGGGCCCGAACACCGGGGAGCTGTTTTTT.

Here the CDR3 DNA reads TGTGCCAGCAGCCACCTACTAGCGGTGAACACCGGGGAGCTGTTTTTT. The encoded protein is CASSHLLAVNTGELFF. The chain couples TRBV14 to TRBJ2-2; 8 nucleotides agree with TRBD2. CDR1 SGHDN and CDR2 FVKESK come from the germline V gene. The CDR3 loop spans 16 amino acids. With V trimmed by 3 bases and J by 1 base, 4 bases remained unmatched.

The chain employs TRBV5-1 and TRBJ2-5, with 10 nucleotides matching TRBD2. V shed 0 bases and J 3 bases; nucleotides not matched to a gene: 2. Germline-derived CDR1 and CDR2 are SGHRS and YFSETQ. The CDR3 is 15 amino acids. Here the CDR3 reads CASSLDGLAEETQYF. The CDR3, as DNA: TGCGCCAGCAGCTTGGACGGACTAGCGGAAGAGACCCAGTACTTC. Full variable domain (missing parts from reference TRBV5-1 and TRBJ2-5): KAGVTQTPRYLIKTRGQQVTLSCSPISGHRSVSWYQQTPGQGLQFLFEYFSETQRNKGNFPGRFSGRQFSNSRSEMNVSTLELGDSALYLCASSLDGLAEETQYFGPGTRLLVL.

The chain has TRBV10-1 and TRBJ1-1, with 7 bases that match TRBD1. Unmatched junction bases numbered 5, after V lost 6 bases and J lost 1 base. Germline lookup yields CDR1 WNHNN and CDR2 SYGVQD (reference sequence). The CDR3 consists of 14 residues. The CDR3 spells CASSRDSANTEAFF. CDR3 DNA sequence: TGCGCCAGCAGCCGGGACAGTGCGAACACTGAAGCTTTCTTT.

This clone was found once. The V gene is TRBV28, the J gene TRBJ2-7; TRBD1 aligns across 10 bases. In germline, CDR1 is MDHEN, CDR2 SYDVKM. This CDR3 has 15 residues. Trimming removed 5 bases from V and 3 bases from J; junction bases left unmatched: 7. The DNA for the CDR3 is TGTGCCAGCAGTCTCCCCGGGACAGGGGACTACGAGCAGTACTTC. Amino acids: CASSLPGTGDYEQYF.

CDR3 bases: TGTGCCAGCAGCCAAGAATCTAGCGGGAGTATAGATACGCAGTATTTT. Translated, it gives CASSQESSGSIDTQYF. The chain joins TRBV4-2 to TRBJ2-3, with 10 bases identical to TRBD2. Germline V lookup: CDR1 LGHNA, CDR2 YNFKEQ. There are 16 residues in the CDR3. Losses at the gene ends were 0 bases for V and 5 bases for J; bases not matched to a gene: 5.

This rearrangement joins TRBV5-1 to TRBJ2-7; 10 positions agree with TRBD1. The CDR3 has 14 residues. Germline V gives CDR1 SGHRS, CDR2 YFSETQ. Trimming at V came to 4 bases and at J to 5 bases, leaving 6 bases not matched to a gene. The CDR3 DNA reads TGCGCCAGCAGCCGGGACAGGGGATACCACGAGCAGTACTTC. This codes for CASSRDRGYHEQYF.

The chain carries TRBV6-2 or TRBV6-3 and TRBJ2-7; TRBD2 agrees at 11 bases. V lost 4 bases, J lost 3 bases, and 2 bases stayed unmatched. CDR1 and CDR2 (germline): MNHEY, SVGEGT. This CDR3 spans 14 amino acids. CDR3 nucleotides: TGTGCCAGCAGTTCCGGGACTAGCGGCTACGAGCAGTACTTC. This encodes CASSSGTSGYEQYF.